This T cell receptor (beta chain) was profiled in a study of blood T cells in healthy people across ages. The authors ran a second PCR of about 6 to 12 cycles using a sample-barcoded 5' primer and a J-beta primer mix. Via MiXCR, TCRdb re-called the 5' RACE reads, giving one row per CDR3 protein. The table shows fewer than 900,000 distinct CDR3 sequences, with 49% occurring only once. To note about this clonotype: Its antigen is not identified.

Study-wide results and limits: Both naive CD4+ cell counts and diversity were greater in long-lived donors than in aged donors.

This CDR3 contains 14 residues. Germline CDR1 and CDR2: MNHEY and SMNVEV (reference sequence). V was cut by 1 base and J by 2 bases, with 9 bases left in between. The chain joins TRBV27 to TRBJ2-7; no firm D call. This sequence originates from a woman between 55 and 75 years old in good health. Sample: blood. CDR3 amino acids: CASSLLVGTYEQYF. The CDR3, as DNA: TGTGCCAGCAGTTTATTAGTAGGGACCTACGAGCAGTACTTC.